These T cell receptor beta chains were read from a single sample in a study of cytomegalovirus exposure and HLA in healthy donors. Data came from immunoSEQ multiplex PCR; TCRdb stores just in-frame clones and leaves some out. The repertoire consists of roughly 150,000 clones, with around 84% occurring once and the leading ten covering 1%. The source material was PBMCs. These receptors were taken from a boy aged 2 to 9 in good health and CMV-seronegative. The CDR3 runs from the conserved cysteine through the conserved F or W. Fields, in order: clone size, V gene, CDR3 length, J gene, D gene, CDR3 DNA, CDR3 protein. D genes are given only for firm matches. Size is omitted from some rows. Given values are once, few, many or a class for expanded clones.

>-|TRBV10-1|13|TRBJ2-4|-
TGCGCCAGCAGTGAGTCAGGCCAGGGCATTCAGTACTTC
CASSESGQGIQYF
>-|TRBV19|15|TRBJ1-2|-
TGTGCCAGTAGCCTCCTAGGAGGGGAGGACAATGGCTACACCTTC
CASSLLGGEDNGYTF
>few|TRBV19|15|TRBJ1-1|TRBD1
TGTGCCAGTAGTAGACGCCGGGACAGGAACACTGAAGCTTTCTTT
CASSRRRDRNTEAFF
>-|TRBV6-1|15|TRBJ1-4|TRBD1
TGTGCCAGCAGTGAAGGGCCAGGGGGATGGGAAAAACTGTTTTTT
CASSEGPGGWEKLFF
>-|TRBV6-4|15|TRBJ2-3|TRBD2
TGTGCCAGCAGTGACCGAGCGGGAGAGGCAGATACGCAGTATTTT
CASSDRAGEADTQYF
>-|TRBV7-9|15|TRBJ1-1|-
TGTGCCAGCAGCTTTCGAGGGTTGGATGGCACTGAAGCTTTCTTT
CASSFRGLDGTEAFF
>-|TRBV18|13|TRBJ1-2|TRBD1
TGTGCCAGCTCATCACGACAGGGCTATGGCTACACCTTC
CASSSRQGYGYTF
>-|TRBV4-2|15|TRBJ2-5|TRBD1
TGTGCCAGCAGCCAAGAATCGGACAGGCAAGAGACCCAGTACTTC
CASSQESDRQETQYF
>-|TRBV5-1|11|TRBJ2-5|TRBD1
TGCGCCAGCAGCTTGAGTGGACAGGCATACTTC
CASSLSGQAYF
>few|TRBV7-3|14|TRBJ2-7|TRBD2
TGTGCCAGCAGCCCGCTAGCGGGAGCCCACGAGCAGTACTTC
CASSPLAGAHEQYF
>few|TRBV6-6|14|TRBJ2-5|TRBD2
TGTGCCAGCAGTTCCGAGGGAGGGCGGGAGACCCAGTACTTC
CASSSEGGRETQYF
>-|TRBV2|14|TRBJ1-2|TRBD1
TGTGCCAGCAGTGAGAACGACAGGGAACGTGGCTACACCTTC
CASSENDRERGYTF
>-|TRBV7-2|17|TRBJ1-6|-
TGTGCCAGCAGCTTAGCCGCGGCTACAGGCGGTAATTCACCCCTCCACTTT
CASSLAAATGGNSPLHF